This T cell receptor beta chain was documented in a study of T cell responses to AZD1222 COVID-19 vaccine. General study findings and limits: Baseline seropositives among AZD1222 recipients totaled only 5 to 7. The study found Spike-specific TCR breadth and depth rose after two AZD1222 doses. Females outnumbered males among donors, who were mostly white British; clonal diversity was possibly underestimated.

Sequenced by immunoSEQ multiplex PCR; TCRdb stores in-frame clones only, minus some. The table lists around 100,000 clones, more than 70% of them singletons. Germline V gene lookup returns CDR1 SEHNR and CDR2 FQNEAQ (reference sequence). Trimming removed 0 bases from V and 4 bases from J, with 6 bases in between. The CDR3 is 13 amino acids. In the case of this clone: Its antigen is not identified.

This clonotype was sampled from an adult in good health. This specimen was peripheral blood, taken on day 0 of MenACWY control vaccination. The V gene is TRBV7-9, the J gene TRBJ2-5; TRBD1 is a possible D gene (6 bases). Here the CDR3 reads CASSLAGAETQYF. CDR3 nucleotides: TGTGCCAGCAGCTTAGCGGGGGCAGAGACCCAGTACTTC.